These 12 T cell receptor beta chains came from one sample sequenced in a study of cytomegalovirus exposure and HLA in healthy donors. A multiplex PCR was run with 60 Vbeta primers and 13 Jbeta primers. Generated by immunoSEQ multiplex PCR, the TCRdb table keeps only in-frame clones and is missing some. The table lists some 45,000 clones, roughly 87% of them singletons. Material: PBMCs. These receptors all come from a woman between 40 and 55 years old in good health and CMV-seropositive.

For the CDR3, the DNA is TGCGCCAGCAGCTTGGGTGGGACAGGGGGAAACATTCAGTACTTC. Translation: CASSLGGTGGNIQYF. The V call is TRBV5-1, the J call TRBJ2-4; 11 bases are a match to TRBD1. Germline trimming cut 0 bases from V and 6 bases from J; bases unmatched to any gene: 2. Germline V lookup: CDR1 SGHRS, CDR2 YFSETQ. The CDR3 has 15 residues.

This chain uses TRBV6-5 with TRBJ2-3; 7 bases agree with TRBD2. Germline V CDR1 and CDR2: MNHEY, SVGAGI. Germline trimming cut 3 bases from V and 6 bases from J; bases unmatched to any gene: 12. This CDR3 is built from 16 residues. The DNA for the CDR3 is TGTGCCAGCAGTTATCTGGGGGGGTGGAAGTACGATACGCAGTATTTT. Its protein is CASSYLGGWKYDTQYF.

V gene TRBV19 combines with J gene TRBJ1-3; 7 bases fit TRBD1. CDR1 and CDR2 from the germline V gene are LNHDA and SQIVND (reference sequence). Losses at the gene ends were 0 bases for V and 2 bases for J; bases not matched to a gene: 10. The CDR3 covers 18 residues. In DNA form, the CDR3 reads TGTGCCAGTAGTATAGATCGGACAGGACGATCGCCTGGAAACACCATATATTTT. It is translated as CASSIDRTGRSPGNTIYF.

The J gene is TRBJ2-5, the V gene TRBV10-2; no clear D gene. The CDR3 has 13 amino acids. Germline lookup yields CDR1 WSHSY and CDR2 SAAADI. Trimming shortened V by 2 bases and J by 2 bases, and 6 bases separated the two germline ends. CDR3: CASSEHQQETQYF. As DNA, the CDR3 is TGCGCCAGCAGTGAGCACCAGCAAGAGACCCAGTACTTC.

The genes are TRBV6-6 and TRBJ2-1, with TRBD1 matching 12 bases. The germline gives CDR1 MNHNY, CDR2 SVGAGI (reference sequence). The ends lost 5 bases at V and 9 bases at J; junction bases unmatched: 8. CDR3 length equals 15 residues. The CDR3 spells CASSTRDRGRGEQFF. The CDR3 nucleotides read TGTGCCAGCAGTACCCGGGACAGGGGGCGTGGTGAGCAGTTCTTC.

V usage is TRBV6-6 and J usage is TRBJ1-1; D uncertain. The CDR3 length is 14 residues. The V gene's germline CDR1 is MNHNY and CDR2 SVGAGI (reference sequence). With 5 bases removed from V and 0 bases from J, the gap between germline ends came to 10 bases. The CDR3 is CASSTDTMNTEAFF. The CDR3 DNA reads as TGTGCCAGCAGTACCGACACAATGAACACTGAAGCTTTCTTT.

The CDR3 region is CASSQPRYSNQPQHF. DNA for the CDR3: TGTGCCAGTAGTCAACCGAGGTATAGCAATCAGCCCCAGCATTTT. The rearrangement joins TRBV19 to TRBJ1-5; D is unclear. The CDR3 spans 15 residues. V lost 5 bases to trimming and J lost 0 bases, with 11 bases between them. Germline CDR1 and CDR2: LNHDA and SQIVND (reference sequence).

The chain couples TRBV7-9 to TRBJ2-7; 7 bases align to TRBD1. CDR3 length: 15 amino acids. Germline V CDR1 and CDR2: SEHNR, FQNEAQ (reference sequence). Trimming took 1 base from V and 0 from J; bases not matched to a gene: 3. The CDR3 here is CASSLVSGGSYEQYF. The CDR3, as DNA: TGTGCCAGCAGCTTAGTGTCAGGGGGCTCCTACGAGCAGTACTTC.

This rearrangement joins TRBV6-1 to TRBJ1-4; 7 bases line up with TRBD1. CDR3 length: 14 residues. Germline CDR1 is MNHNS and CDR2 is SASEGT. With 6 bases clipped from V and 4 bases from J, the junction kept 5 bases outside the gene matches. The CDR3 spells CASRMTGFNEKLFF. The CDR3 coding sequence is TGTGCCAGCAGAATGACAGGGTTTAATGAAAAACTGTTTTTT.

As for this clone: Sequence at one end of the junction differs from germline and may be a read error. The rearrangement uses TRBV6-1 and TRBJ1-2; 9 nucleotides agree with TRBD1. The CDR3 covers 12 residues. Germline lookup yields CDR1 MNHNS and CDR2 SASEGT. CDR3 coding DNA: TGTGCCAGCAGTCTGCAGGGACAGGGAAAAAACTTC. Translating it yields CASSLQGQGKNF.

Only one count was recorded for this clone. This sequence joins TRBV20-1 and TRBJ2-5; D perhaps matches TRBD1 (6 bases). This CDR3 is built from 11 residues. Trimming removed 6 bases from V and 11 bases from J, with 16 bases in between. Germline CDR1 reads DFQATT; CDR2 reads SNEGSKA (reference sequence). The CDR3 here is CSARGEPGQYF. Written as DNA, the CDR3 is TGCAGTGCCAGGGGAGAGCCGGGGCAGTACTTC.

CDR3 region: CASSLAKERYGYTF. DNA of the CDR3: TGTGCCAGCAGCTTGGCCAAGGAGAGGTATGGCTACACCTTC. V and J are TRBV5-6 and TRBJ1-2; D ambiguous. CDR1 and CDR2 (germline): SGHDT, YYEEEE. The germline V and J ends were trimmed by 0 bases and 5 bases, with 11 bases remaining between them. The CDR3 spans 14 residues. Complete variable domain (other parts from reference TRBV5-6 and TRBJ1-2): DAGVTQSPTHLIKTRGQQVTLRCSPKSGHDTVSWYQQALGQGPQFIFQYYEEEERQRGNFPDRFSGHQFPNYSSELNVNALLLGDSALYLCASSLAKERYGYTFGSGTRLTVV.